This T cell receptor beta chain was documented in a study of OX40 agonist ivuxolimab in advanced cancers. Describing the broader study: Ivuxolimab was a fully human IgG2 agonistic monoclonal antibody targeting the costimulatory receptor OX40 (CD134). Intravenous ivuxolimab was administered to patients every 2 weeks at six dose levels: 0.01, 0.1, 0.3, 1.5, 3 and 10 mg/kg. Of the approximately 50 dose-escalation patients, hepatocellular carcinoma was present in around 20, melanoma in approximately 15, renal cell carcinoma in 9 and head and neck cancer in 9. The dose-escalation cohort was almost 85% male with a mean age of roughly 60 years, ranging from about 23 to 85. Patients were allowed to have had prior anti-PD-1, anti-PD-L1 or anti-CTLA-4 therapy, and 40% to 45% of the dose-escalation patients had been treated with checkpoint inhibitors. Partial responses occurred in three dose-escalation patients: two with cutaneous melanoma and one with hepatocellular carcinoma. The point of sequencing TCRbeta in the periphery was to test whether ivuxolimab changed TCR sequence diversity and drove clonal T-cell expansion. The monotherapy dose-escalation portion (N of about 50 patients) of the phase I ivuxolimab trial is reported in the paper. The investigation overall reported the following: Clonal expansion of both CD4+ and CD8+ blood T cells was observed from baseline to week 6 at doses 0.1 to 3.0 mg/kg. After ivuxolimab, more expanded clones were found on average in CD8+ T cells than in CD4+ T cells. The antigen specificity of the clonally expanded peripheral T cells was not determined. Low levels of normalized T-cell clonal expansion were also seen in some patients who did not respond. In the 0.1-3.0 mg/kg groups, partial responders were among the patients with the lowest normalized peripheral clonal expansion, particularly in CD8+ T cells.

V is clipped by 6 bases and J by 4 bases, and the sequence between their germline boundaries is 9 bases long. Looking up the germline V gene yields CDR1 SGHAT and CDR2 FQNNGV. The CDR3 holds 12 amino acids from the cysteine to the phenylalanine. This entry keeps only the CDR3 DNA: 36 bases, framed from base 1. The trial excluded patients who had a history of autoimmune disease or were on systemic immunosuppression. Peripheral blood for TCR sequencing was collected from all dose cohorts at baseline, on cycle 4 day 1, and on cycle 7 day 1. Samples came from an open-label, multicenter, first-in-human phase I dose-escalation trial of ivuxolimab. Adults with locally advanced or metastatic head and neck squamous cell, hepatocellular, melanoma or renal cell carcinoma were enrolled in the trial. CD4+ and CD8+ T cells were sorted separately from peripheral blood before TCR sequencing. For sequencing of the TCRbeta CDR3 region, genomic DNA was extracted from the sorted cells. The immunoSEQ Assay was used for sequencing of TCRbeta CDR3 regions. TCRdb re-hosts the immuneACCESS table, in-frame sequences only. Its copies lack some clones; in the studies checked, an unresolved V gene accounts for under half of them, and the cause for the rest is not known. A total of around 60,000 clones appear in this sample, 80% to 90% of them only once. The top ten hold about 12% of the sample.

About this clone itself: Its antigen is not yet known. Base qualities are not at hand, and no much larger clone is one base apart.

The specimen comprised CD4+ or CD8+ T cells sorted from blood, sampled in a trial of the OX40 agonist ivuxolimab. The source of this sequence is an adult with an advanced solid tumor such as melanoma, head and neck, liver or kidney cancer. The chain is encoded by TRBV11-2 joined to TRBJ1-1; a confident D gene designation cannot be given. The CDR3 here reads CASSILRTEAFF. The bases read TGTGCCAGCAGTATCCTCCGCACTGAAGCTTTCTTT.